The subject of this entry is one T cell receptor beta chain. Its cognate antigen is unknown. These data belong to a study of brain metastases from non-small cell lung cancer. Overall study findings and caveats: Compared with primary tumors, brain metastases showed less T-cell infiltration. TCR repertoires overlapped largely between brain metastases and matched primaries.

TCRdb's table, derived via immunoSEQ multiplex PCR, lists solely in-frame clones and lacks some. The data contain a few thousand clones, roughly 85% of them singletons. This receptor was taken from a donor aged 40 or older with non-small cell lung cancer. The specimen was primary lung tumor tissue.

This chain's CDR3 is CASRERESEQYF. CDR3 bases: TGTGCCAGCAGGGAACGGGAGTCCGAGCAGTACTTC. The V call is TRBV6-6, the J call TRBJ2-7; perhaps TRBD2 as D (6 bases). The CDR3 has 12 amino acids. V was clipped by 6 bases and J by 6 bases, with 12 bases between them. Germline CDR1 and CDR2: MNHNY and SVGAGI (reference sequence).